This T cell receptor (beta chain) was captured in a study of STAT5B mutations in CD4+ large granular lymphocyte leukemia. Looking at the study overall: CD8+ depletion followed by anti-CD4 microbead selection was applied to cryopreserved cells. Findings and caveats of the study: Patient CD4-sorted repertoires stayed more clonal than healthy ones after leukemic-clone removal. 8/27 top patient clones versus 2/35 control clones were TRBV06-family.

CDR1 and CDR2 (germline): LNHDA, SQIVND (reference sequence). The CDR3 totals 15 residues. Trimming stripped 5 bases from V and 2 bases from J, with 16 bases between. A few counts support this clone. What it binds is unknown. Either unselected PBMC or bead-purified CD4+, CD4+CD8+, CD57+ or CD56+ cells were sequenced. Repertoires were generated with immunoSEQ multiplex PCR, while TCRdb's copy carries only in-frame clones and drops some. Among 450 to 600 clones listed, roughly 81% were seen once. The chain links TRBV19 to TRBJ2-7, with D hard to call. What was sequenced was PBMCs. This TCR was sampled from a woman in her 40s with CD4+ T-cell large granular lymphocyte leukemia. The CDR3 here is CASSGSAEGPYEQYF. The CDR3 region has the DNA TGTGCCAGTAGTGGAAGCGCAGAAGGGCCCTACGAGCAGTACTTC.